Presented here are 13 T cell receptor beta chains from one specimen sequenced in a study of T cells after yellow fever vaccination. TCRdb ran MiXCR on the 5' RACE reads and lists one entry per CDR3 protein. The sample has 110,000 to 150,000 distinct CDR3 sequences, about 6.2% seen once. The sample in question was CD4+ T cells sorted from PBMCs, obtained 10 days after the yellow fever booster vaccination. The receptor source for this set is a man under 40 who received the YFV17D yellow fever vaccine.

This clonotype has ten or more counts. The chain combines TRBV5-1 with TRBJ1-1, with D hard to call. CDR3 length equals 13 residues. The V end was cut by 1 base, the J end by 5 bases, with 9 bases between. CDR1 and CDR2 (germline): SGHRS, YFSETQ. Here the CDR3 reads CASSLNWGTEAFF. The CDR3 DNA reads TGCGCCAGCAGCTTGAACTGGGGTACTGAAGCTTTCTTT.

This clonotype was counted many times. The V gene is TRBV20-1, the J gene TRBJ2-1; possible D gene TRBD2, 6 bases. This CDR3 has 13 amino acids. V lost 3 bases, J lost 0 bases, and 6 bases lay in between. CDR1 and CDR2 (germline): DFQATT, SNEGSKA (reference sequence). The DNA of the CDR3 is TGCAGTGCTAGCGGGGGCTCCTACAATGAGCAGTTCTTC. Encoded protein: CSASGGSYNEQFF.

This clonotype was counted between two and nine times. The junction does not match germline at one end; this may be a read error. The chain couples TRBV20-1 to TRBJ2-1; tentatively, D is TRBD2 (6 bases). CDR3 length: 17 residues. Germline V CDR1 and CDR2: DFQATT, SNEGSKA (reference sequence). The CDR3 sequence is CCARPNAGPRLYNEQFF. In nucleotides, the CDR3 is TGCTGTGCTAGACCCAATGCGGGACCACGCCTTTACAATGAGCAGTTCTTC.

This clonotype came up many times. V usage is TRBV29-1 and J usage is TRBJ2-1, with D hard to call. Deletions cut 4 bases from V and 3 bases from J, with 10 bases between. The germline CDR1 and CDR2 sequences are SQVTM and ANQGSEA. This CDR3 is built from 13 residues. DNA for the CDR3: TGCAGCGTTGTTGGGGATCTCTACAATGAGCAGTTCTTC. This sequence encodes CSVVGDLYNEQFF.

This clonotype came up many times. V gene TRBV7-2 combines with J gene TRBJ1-5, with D maybe TRBD1 (6 bases). Trimming stripped 5 bases from V and 4 bases from J, with 9 bases between. The germline V gene encodes CDR1 SGHTA and CDR2 FQGNSA. The length of the CDR3 is 13 residues. The CDR3 bases are TGTGCCAGCAGCCCGGACAGAAATCAGCCCCAGCATTTT. Its protein is CASSPDRNQPQHF. Together with reference TRBV7-2 and TRBJ1-5, the CDR3 gives the full variable domain: GAGVSQSPSNKVTEKGKDVELRCDPISGHTALYWYRQSLGQGLEFLIYFQGNSAPDKSGLPSDRFSAERTGGSVSTLTIQRTQQEDSAVYLCASSPDRNQPQHFGDGTRLSIL.

This clonotype was recorded at least ten times. This chain connects TRBV20-1 to TRBJ2-1; 8 positions match TRBD2. CDR1 is DFQATT, CDR2 SNEGSKA, per germline (reference sequence). The CDR3 contains 12 residues. Losses at the gene ends were 5 bases for V and 7 bases for J; bases not matched to a gene: 4. This chain's CDR3 is CSAGAGVNEQFF. CDR3 nucleotides: TGCAGTGCTGGAGCGGGAGTGAATGAGCAGTTCTTC.

This clonotype was detected many times. V usage is TRBV19 and J usage is TRBJ1-1; D is uncertain. Germline assignment: CDR1 LNHDA and CDR2 SQIVND (reference sequence). The CDR3 covers 11 residues. The V and J ends lost 7 bases and 3 bases respectively, with 6 bases between them. The CDR3 sequence: CASKLDTEAFF. As DNA, the CDR3 is TGTGCCAGTAAATTAGACACTGAAGCTTTCTTT. Combining the CDR3 with reference TRBV19 and TRBJ1-1 gives the whole variable domain DGGITQSPKYLFRKEGQNVTLSCEQNLNHDAMYWYRQDPGQGLRLIYYSQIVNDFQKGDIAEGYSVSREKKESFPLTVTSAQKNPTAFYLCASKLDTEAFFGQGTRLTVV.

This clonotype was seen only a few times. The rearrangement joins TRBV5-6 to TRBJ1-2, with unresolved D. This CDR3 is built from 13 residues. Trimming took off 4 bases at V and 5 bases at J, with 12 bases between the two ends. The germline CDR1 and CDR2 sequences are SGHDT and YYEEEE. The CDR3, as DNA: TGTGCCAGCAGCCTGGTCGAACAGTATGGCTACACCTTC. This translates into CASSLVEQYGYTF.

This clonotype was detected many times. The CDR3 coding sequence is TGCAGTGCTAGAAGCGGGACTAGCGGATACACCGGGGAGCTGTTTTTT. Translated: CSARSGTSGYTGELFF. The chain is built from TRBV20-1 and TRBJ2-2, with 11 bases that match TRBD2. This CDR3 region has 16 residues. Losses at the gene ends were 2 bases for V and 3 bases for J; bases not matched to a gene: 5. The V gene's germline CDR1 is DFQATT and CDR2 SNEGSKA (reference sequence).

There are a few counts of this clonotype. The chain has TRBV19 and TRBJ2-1, with D possibly matching TRBD2 (7 bases). Germline V gene sequence: CDR1 LNHDA, CDR2 SQIVND (reference sequence). V gave up 5 bases and J gave up 2 bases, with 10 bases separating them. CDR3 length: 14 residues. CDR3 coding DNA: TGTGCCAGTAGTCGGGGGGCCGCCTACAATGAGCAGTTCTTC. Encoded protein: CASSRGAAYNEQFF.

This clonotype turned up a few times. This sequence joins TRBV5-4 and TRBJ2-1, with 7 bases matching TRBD1. Germline trimming cut 4 bases from V and 7 bases from J; bases unmatched to any gene: 8. CDR1 is SGHNT, CDR2 YYREEE, per germline (reference sequence). The CDR3 has 14 residues. The CDR3 sequence: CASSQGTVRNEQFF. The CDR3 coding sequence is TGTGCCAGCAGCCAAGGGACAGTTCGGAATGAGCAGTTCTTC.

This clonotype was counted at least ten times. The chain employs TRBV10-3 and TRBJ1-1; D is ambiguous. Germline V gives CDR1 ENHRY, CDR2 SYGVKD. This CDR3 has 15 amino acids. Trimming took 6 bases from V and 5 from J, leaving 19 bases between them. In nucleotides, the CDR3 is TGTGCCATCAGGGGAGGTGAGGGCGGGGTGACTGAAGCTTTCTTT. Protein sequence: CAIRGGEGGVTEAFF.

This clonotype was counted ten times or more. The V gene is TRBV7-2, the J gene TRBJ1-2; 7 bases are shared with TRBD1. In germline, CDR1 is SGHTA, CDR2 FQGNSA. The CDR3 is 14 residues long. V gave up 5 bases and J gave up 3 bases; unmatched junction bases: 6. The CDR3 loop is CASSLRDRYYGYTF. Written as DNA, the CDR3 is TGTGCCAGCAGCCTTAGGGACAGATACTATGGCTACACCTTC.